This T cell receptor (beta chain) originates from a study of breast tumors, draining lymph nodes, adjacent tissues. Regarding the study as a whole: Tumors had less TCR diversity than lymph nodes, more than nontumor tissue. Most tumor T cells seemingly derive from lymph node, then expand in tumor.

Ten or more counts support this clonotype. Its antigen remains unknown. The lymph nodes were axillary draining lymph nodes from breast cancer patients. In TCRdb, the multiplex PCR reads were re-called with MiXCR into one record per CDR3 protein. The sample records some 150,000 distinct CDR3 sequences, roughly a third being singletons. The CDR3 loop spans 15 amino acids. CDR1 is LGHDT, CDR2 YNNKEL, per germline (reference sequence). Trimming shortened V by 4 bases and J by 4 bases, and 17 bases separated the two germline ends. This clonotype originated in a female donor with breast cancer. Some clones in this sample may be carry-over from other donors' samples. This chain connects TRBV3-1 to TRBJ2-7; D not resolved. The sample comprised axillary lymph node tissue. CDR3 in amino acids: CASSPNFMAEYEQYF. The CDR3 coding sequence is TGTGCCAGCAGCCCGAACTTTATGGCAGAGTACGAGCAGTACTTC.